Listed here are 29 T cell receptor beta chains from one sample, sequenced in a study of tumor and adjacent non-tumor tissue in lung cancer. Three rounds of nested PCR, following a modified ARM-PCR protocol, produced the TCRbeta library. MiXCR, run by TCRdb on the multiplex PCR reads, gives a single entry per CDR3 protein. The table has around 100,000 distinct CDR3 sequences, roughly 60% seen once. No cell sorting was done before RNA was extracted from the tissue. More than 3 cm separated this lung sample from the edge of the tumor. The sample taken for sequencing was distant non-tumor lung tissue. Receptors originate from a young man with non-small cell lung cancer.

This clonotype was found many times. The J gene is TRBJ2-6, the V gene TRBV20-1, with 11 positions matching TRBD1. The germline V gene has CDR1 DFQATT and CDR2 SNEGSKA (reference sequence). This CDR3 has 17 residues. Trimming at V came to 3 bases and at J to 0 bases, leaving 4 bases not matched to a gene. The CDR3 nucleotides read TGCAGTGCTAGTAGGACAGGGGGCAGCTCTGGGGCCAACGTCCTGACTTTC. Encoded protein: CSASRTGGSSGANVLTF.

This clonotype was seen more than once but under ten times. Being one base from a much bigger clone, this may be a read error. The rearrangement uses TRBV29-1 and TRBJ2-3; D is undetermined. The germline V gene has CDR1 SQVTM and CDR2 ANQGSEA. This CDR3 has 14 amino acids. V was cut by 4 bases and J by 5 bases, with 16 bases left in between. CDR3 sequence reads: CSVGQVLNIDTQYF. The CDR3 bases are TGCAGCGTTGGCCAGGTCTTGAACATAGATACGCAGTATTTT.

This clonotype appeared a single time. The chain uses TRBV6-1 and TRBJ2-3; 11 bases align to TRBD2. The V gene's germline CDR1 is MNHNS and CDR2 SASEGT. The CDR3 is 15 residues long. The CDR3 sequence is CESSELAGETNTQYF. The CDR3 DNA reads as TGTGAAAGCAGTGAACTAGCGGGGGAGACAAATACGCAGTATTTT.

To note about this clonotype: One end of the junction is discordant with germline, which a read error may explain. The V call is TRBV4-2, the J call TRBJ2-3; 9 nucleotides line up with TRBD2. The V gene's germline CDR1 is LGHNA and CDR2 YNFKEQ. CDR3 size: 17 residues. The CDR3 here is CAISQELAGMRTDTQYF. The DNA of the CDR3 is TGCGCCATCAGCCAAGAGCTAGCGGGGATGCGCACAGATACGCAGTATTTT.

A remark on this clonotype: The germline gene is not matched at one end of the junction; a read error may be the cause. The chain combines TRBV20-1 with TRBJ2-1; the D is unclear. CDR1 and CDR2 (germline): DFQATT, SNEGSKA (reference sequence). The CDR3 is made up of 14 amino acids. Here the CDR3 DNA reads TGCAGTGATAGAGACTGGAGCTCCTACAATGAGCAGTTCTTT. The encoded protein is CSDRDWSSYNEQFF.

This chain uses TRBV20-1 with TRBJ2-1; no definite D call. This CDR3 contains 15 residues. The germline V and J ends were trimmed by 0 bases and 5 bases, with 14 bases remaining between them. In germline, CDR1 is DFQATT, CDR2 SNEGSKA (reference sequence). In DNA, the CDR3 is TGCAGTGCTAGAGATGATGATAGCTTCAACAATGAGCAGTTCTTC. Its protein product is CSARDDDSFNNEQFF.

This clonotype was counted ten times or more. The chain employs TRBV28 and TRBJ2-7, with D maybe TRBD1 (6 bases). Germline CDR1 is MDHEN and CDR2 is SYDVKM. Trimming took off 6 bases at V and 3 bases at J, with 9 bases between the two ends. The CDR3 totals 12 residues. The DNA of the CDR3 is TGTGCCAGCAGACAGGGCCACTACGAGCAGTACTTC. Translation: CASRQGHYEQYF.

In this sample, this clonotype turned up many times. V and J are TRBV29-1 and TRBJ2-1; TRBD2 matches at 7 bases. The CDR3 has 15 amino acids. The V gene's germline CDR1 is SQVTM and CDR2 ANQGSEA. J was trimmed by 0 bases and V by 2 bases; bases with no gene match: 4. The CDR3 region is CSVERRERSYNEQFF. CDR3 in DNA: TGCAGCGTTGAACGGCGGGAGCGCTCCTACAATGAGCAGTTCTTC.

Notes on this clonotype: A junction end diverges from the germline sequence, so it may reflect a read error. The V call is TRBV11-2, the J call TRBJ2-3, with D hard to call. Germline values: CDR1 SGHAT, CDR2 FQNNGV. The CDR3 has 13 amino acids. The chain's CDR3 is CAISLLGSDTQYF. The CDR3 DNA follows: TGTGCCATCAGCCTCCTCGGGTCAGATACACAGTATTTT.

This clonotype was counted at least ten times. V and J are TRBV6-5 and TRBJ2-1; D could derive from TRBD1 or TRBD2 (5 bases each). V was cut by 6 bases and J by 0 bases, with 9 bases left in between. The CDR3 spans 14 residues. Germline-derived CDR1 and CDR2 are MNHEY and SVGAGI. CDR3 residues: CASRGESSYNEQFF. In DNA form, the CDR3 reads TGTGCCAGCAGGGGGGAGAGCTCCTACAATGAGCAGTTCTTC.

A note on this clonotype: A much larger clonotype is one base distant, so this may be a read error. The CDR3 nucleotides read TGTGCCAGCAGGTTGGGGAGAGTGGCAGATATGCAGTATTTT. Translating it yields CASRLGRVADMQYF. The rearrangement joins TRBV7-9 to TRBJ2-3, with D possibly matching TRBD2 (5 bases). The CDR3 sequence is 14 residues long. In germline, CDR1 is SEHNR, CDR2 FQNEAQ (reference sequence).

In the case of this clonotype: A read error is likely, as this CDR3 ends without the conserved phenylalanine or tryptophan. CDR3 nucleotide sequence: TGTGCCTGCAGCCTCACACCTGGCAATGAACAGTTCCTC. Translated, it gives CACSLTPGNEQFL. J is TRBJ2-1 and V is TRBV11-3; D remains unclear. The CDR3 sequence is 13 residues long. From germline, CDR1 is SGHNT and CDR2 YENEEA.

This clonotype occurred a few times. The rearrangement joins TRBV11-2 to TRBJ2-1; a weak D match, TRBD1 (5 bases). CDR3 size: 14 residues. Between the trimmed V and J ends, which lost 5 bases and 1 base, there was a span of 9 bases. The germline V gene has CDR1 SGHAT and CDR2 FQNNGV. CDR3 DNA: TGTGCCAGCAGCCCACAGGTATCCTACAATGAGCAGTTCTTC. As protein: CASSPQVSYNEQFF.

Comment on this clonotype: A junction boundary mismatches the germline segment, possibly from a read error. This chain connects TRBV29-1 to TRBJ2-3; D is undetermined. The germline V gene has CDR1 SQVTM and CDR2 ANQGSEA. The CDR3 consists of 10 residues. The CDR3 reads CRVHIDTQYF. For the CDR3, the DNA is TGCCGCGTGCACATAGATACGCAGTATTTT.

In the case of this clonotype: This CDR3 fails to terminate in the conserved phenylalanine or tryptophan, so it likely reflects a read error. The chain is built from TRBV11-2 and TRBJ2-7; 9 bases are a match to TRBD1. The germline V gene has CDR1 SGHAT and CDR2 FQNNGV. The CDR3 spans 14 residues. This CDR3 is CASSLRQGAYEQYS. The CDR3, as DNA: TGCGCCAGCAGCCTCCGACAGGGGGCCTACGAGCAGTACTCC.

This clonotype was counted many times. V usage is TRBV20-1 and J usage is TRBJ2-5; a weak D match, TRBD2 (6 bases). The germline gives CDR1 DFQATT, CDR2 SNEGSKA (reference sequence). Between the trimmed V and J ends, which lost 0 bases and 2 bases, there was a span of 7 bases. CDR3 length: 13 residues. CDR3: CSARDGGQETQYF. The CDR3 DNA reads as TGCAGTGCTAGAGATGGGGGGCAAGAGACCCAGTACTTC.

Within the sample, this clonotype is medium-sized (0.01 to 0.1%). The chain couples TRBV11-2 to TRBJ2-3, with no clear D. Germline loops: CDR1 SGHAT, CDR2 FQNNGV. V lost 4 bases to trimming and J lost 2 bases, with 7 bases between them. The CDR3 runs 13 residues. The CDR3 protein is CASSYLNTDTQYF. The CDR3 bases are TGTGCCAGCAGCTATTTAAACACAGATACGCAGTATTTT.

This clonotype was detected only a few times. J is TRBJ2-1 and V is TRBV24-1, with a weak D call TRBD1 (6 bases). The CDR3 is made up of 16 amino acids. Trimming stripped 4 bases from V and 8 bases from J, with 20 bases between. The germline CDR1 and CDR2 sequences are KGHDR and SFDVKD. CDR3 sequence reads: CATSENRVLGVDEQFF. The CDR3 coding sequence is TGTGCCACCAGTGAGAACAGGGTCCTCGGGGTGGATGAGCAGTTCTTC.

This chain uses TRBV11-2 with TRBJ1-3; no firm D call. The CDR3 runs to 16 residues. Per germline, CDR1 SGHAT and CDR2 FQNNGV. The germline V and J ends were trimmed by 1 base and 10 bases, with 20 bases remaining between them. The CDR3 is CASSLGSPSSGSTIYF. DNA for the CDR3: TGTGCCAGCAGCTTAGGCAGTCCCAGCTCTGGAAGTACCATATATTTT.

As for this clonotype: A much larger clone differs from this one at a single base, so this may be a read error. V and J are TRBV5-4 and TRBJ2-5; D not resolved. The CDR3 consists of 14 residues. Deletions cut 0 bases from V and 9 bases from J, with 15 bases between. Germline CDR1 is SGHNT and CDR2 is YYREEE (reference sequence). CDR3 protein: CASSLDCGAAAQYF. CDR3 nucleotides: TGTGCCAGCAGCTTGGATTGCGGAGCTGCGGCCCAGTACTTC.

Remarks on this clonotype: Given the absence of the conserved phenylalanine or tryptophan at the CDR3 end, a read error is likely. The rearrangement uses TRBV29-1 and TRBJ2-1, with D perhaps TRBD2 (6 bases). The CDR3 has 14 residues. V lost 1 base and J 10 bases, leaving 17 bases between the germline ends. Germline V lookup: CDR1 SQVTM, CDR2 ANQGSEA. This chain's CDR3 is CSVEVTASDGEQFI. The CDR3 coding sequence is TGCAGCGTTGAAGTGACGGCTAGCGATGGCGAGCAGTTCATC.

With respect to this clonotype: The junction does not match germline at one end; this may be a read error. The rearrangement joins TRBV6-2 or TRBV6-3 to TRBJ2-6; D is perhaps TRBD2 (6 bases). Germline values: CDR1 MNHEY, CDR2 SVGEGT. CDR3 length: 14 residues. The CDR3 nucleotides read TGTGCCAGCAGACGGGAGTTCGCGGCCAACGTCCTAACTTTC. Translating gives CASRREFAANVLTF.

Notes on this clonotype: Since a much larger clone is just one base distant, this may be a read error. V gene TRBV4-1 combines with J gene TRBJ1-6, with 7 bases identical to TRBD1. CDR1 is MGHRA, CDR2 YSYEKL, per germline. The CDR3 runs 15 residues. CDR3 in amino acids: CASSRTGQNNSSLHF. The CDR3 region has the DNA TGCGCCAGCAGCCGTACGGGACAGAATAATTCATCCCTCCACTTT.

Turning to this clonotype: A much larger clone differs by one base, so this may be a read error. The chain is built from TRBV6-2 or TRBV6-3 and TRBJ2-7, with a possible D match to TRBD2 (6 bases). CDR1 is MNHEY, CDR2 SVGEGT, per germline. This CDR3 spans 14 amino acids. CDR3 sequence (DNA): TGTACCAGCAGTTCTCAGCGGGCGTCCTACGAGCAGTACTTC. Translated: CTSSSQRASYEQYF.

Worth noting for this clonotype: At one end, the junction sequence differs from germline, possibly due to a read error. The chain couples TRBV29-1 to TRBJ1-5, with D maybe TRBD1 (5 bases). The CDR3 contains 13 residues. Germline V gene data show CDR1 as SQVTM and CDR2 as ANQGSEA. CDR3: CCVRGSQNRPQHF. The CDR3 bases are TGCTGCGTTAGGGGAAGCCAGAATCGGCCCCAGCATTTT.

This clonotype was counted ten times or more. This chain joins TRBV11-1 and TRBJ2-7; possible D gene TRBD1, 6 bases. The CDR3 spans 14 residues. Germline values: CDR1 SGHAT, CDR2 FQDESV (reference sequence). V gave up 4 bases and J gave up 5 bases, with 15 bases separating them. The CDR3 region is CASSSRGQSDEQYF. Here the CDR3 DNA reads TGTGCCAGCAGCTCCCGCGGACAGAGCGACGAGCAGTACTTC.

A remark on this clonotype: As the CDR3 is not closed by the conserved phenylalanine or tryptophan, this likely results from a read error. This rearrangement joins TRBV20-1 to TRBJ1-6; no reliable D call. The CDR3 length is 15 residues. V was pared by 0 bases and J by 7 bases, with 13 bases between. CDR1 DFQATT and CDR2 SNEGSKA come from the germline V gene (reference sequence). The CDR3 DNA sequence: TGCAGTGCTAGAGATAAGAGGGAGTGGAATTCACCCCTCCACTCT. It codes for CSARDKREWNSPLHS.

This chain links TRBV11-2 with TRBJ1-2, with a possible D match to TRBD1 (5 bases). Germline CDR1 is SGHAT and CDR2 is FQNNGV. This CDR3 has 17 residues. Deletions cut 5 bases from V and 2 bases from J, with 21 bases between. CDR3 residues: CASSILGAGNLNYGYTF. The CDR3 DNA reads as TGTGCCAGCAGCATCCTAGGGGCAGGTAACCTCAACTATGGCTACACCTTC.

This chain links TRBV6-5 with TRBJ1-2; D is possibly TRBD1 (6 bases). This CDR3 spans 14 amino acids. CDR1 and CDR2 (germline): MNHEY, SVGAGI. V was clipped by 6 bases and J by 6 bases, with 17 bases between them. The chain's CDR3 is CASSIITGTDGYTF. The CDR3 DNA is TGTGCCAGCAGCATTATAACAGGGACGGATGGCTACACCTTC.